This T cell receptor beta chain was documented in a study of immune evolution from preneoplasia to lung adenocarcinoma. Points from the study as a whole: Top clone share appeared to fall from AAH through AIS, MIA, adenocarcinoma. Later-stage lesions appeared to have more T cells, more diversity, less clonality.

Turning to this clone: Antigen unknown.

Resections took place in Japan or China from about 2013 to 2017. Two lung cancer pathologists independently confirmed each histologic diagnosis. Generated by immunoSEQ multiplex PCR, the TCRdb table keeps only in-frame clones and is missing some. The sample lists about 8,000 clones, around 80% seen once, with roughly 7.4% in the top ten. Trimming pared 5 bases from V and 4 bases from J, leaving 11 bases between. The length of the CDR3 is 13 residues. Germline V gene sequence: CDR1 MDHEN, CDR2 SYDVKM. This chain joins TRBV28 and TRBJ1-2; D is unresolved. The TCR comes from a person aged 65-85 years with lung adenocarcinoma. Sequenced material: FFPE adjacent normal lung tissue. The CDR3 protein is CASSPLVGYGYTF. In DNA form, the CDR3 reads TGTGCCAGCAGTCCGCTGGTGGGCTATGGCTACACCTTC.